This T cell receptor (beta chain) stems from a study of T cells after yellow fever vaccination. General study points: Repertoires sorted by FACS could include abundant clonotypes that are contaminants from the bulk population. It was a small share of clonotypes that appeared in both CD4 and CD8 compartments. Most clones from primary vaccination were detected again post-booster (roughly 96% CD4, 88% CD8).

In regard to this clonotype: Its antigen is unknown.

The TCR cDNA carried a universal primer site and UMIs from 5'RACE template switching. From the 5' RACE reads, TCRdb called clonotypes with MiXCR, one entry per CDR3 protein. The sample records a few hundred thousand distinct CDR3 sequences, around a sixth being singletons. The CDR3 covers 13 residues. V lost 2 bases to trimming and J lost 7 bases; unmatched junction nucleotides: 2. Germline CDR1 reads SQVTM; CDR2 reads ANQGSEA. The clonotype comes from a man between 18 and 29 years old who received the YFV17D yellow fever vaccine. This chain connects TRBV29-1 to TRBJ1-5; 10 nucleotides match TRBD1. Sequenced here: PBMCs, sampled roughly 5 days after the first yellow fever vaccination. CDR3 loop: CSVEMDRGQPQHF. CDR3 in DNA: TGCAGCGTTGAAATGGACAGGGGGCAGCCCCAGCATTTT.